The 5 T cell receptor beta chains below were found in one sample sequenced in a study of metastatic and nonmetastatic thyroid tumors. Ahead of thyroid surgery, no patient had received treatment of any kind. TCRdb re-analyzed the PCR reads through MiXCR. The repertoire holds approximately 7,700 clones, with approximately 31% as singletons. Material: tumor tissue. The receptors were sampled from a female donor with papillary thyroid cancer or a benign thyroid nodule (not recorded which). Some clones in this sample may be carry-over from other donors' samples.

The CDR3: CSAKGLAGVYSCYEQYF. CDR3 DNA sequence: TGCAGTGCTAAGGGACTAGCGGGAGTCTATTCCTGCTACGAGCAGTACTTC. The rearrangement joins TRBV20-1 to TRBJ2-7, with 14 nucleotides matching TRBD2. Germline CDR1 DFQATT, CDR2 SNEGSKA (reference sequence). This CDR3 has 17 residues. The junction had 11 bases not matched to a gene; V was cut back by 4 bases and J by 3 bases.

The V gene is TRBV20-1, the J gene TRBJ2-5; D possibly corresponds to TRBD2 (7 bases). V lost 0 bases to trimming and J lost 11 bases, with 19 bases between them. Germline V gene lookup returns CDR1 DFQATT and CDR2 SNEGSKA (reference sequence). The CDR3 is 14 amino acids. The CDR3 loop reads CSARDPREGGQQYF. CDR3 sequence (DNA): TGCAGTGCTAGAGACCCCAGGGAGGGGGGCCAGCAGTACTTC.

DNA for the CDR3: TGCAGTGCTAGAGATAGGCGGATCTCCTACGAGCAGTACTTC. Amino acid sequence: CSARDRRISYEQYF. This chain joins TRBV20-1 and TRBJ2-7; D is undetermined. Trimming took 0 bases from V and 0 from J, leaving 9 bases between them. The CDR3 consists of 14 residues. Germline V gene lookup returns CDR1 DFQATT and CDR2 SNEGSKA (reference sequence).

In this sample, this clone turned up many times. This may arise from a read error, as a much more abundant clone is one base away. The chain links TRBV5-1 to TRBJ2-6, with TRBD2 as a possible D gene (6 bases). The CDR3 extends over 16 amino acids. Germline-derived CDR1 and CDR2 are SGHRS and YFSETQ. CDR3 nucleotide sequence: TGCGCCAGCAGCTTGGGGGGGGAGTCTGGGGCCAACGTCCCGACTTTC. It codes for CASSLGGESGANVPTF.

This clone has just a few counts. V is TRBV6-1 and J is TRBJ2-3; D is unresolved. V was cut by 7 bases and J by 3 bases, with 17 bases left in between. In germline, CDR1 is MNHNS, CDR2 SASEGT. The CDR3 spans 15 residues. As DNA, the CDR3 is TGTGCCAGCACAAGCGAAAGTGTTTGGACAGATACGCAGTATTTT. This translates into CASTSESVWTDTQYF.